This T cell receptor beta chain was captured by sequencing in a study of beta chain features in type 1 diabetes. Study information: No age, gender or cell yield differences were seen between patients and healthy donors.

Reverse transcription of all isolated RNA meant that expressed TCRB transcripts were sequenced. The table came from immunoSEQ multiplex PCR; TCRdb's copy has only in-frame clones and leaves some out. Here the sample spans nearly 350,000 clones, 8% being singletons. The CDR3 totals 15 residues. Per the germline V gene, CDR1 is SGHTA and CDR2 is FQGNSA. Losses at the gene ends were 4 bases for V and 2 bases for J; bases not matched to a gene: 2. The sample holds many counts of this clone. The chain joins TRBV7-2 to TRBJ2-5; 12 bases are a match to TRBD2. This TCR came from a woman in her late teens or twenties in good health. The sample consisted of central memory CD4+ T cells from blood. The CDR3 here is CASSSTSGSQETQYF. The CDR3 DNA reads as TGTGCCAGCAGCTCGACTAGCGGGAGTCAAGAGACCCAGTACTTC.